Listed below are T cell receptor beta chains from one sample, sequenced in a study of cytomegalovirus exposure and HLA in healthy donors. The table came from immunoSEQ multiplex PCR; TCRdb's copy has only in-frame clones and leaves some out. The sample holds approximately 200,000 clones, about 77% seen once. Sequencing used PBMCs. The receptors stem from a woman aged 30 to 39 in good health and CMV-seropositive. The CDR3 runs from the conserved cysteine through the conserved F or W. A D gene is named only where the DNA matches it firmly. For some rows the clone size is stated as once, few or many, or as a class when expanded; others skip it.

v_call,j_call,d_call,clone_size,cdr3_aa,cdr3_nt
TRBV7-9,TRBJ2-3,-,-,CASSKTDSSTDTQYF,TGCGCCAGCAGTAAGACAGACTCTAGCACAGATACGCAGTATTTT
TRBV27,TRBJ2-1,-,-,CASSGTGRTFNEQFF,TGTGCCAGCAGTGGAACGGGTAGAACCTTCAATGAGCAGTTCTTC
TRBV14,TRBJ1-1,-,-,CASSQAPGHPQAFF,TGTGCCAGCAGCCAAGCACCGGGACACCCACAGGCTTTCTTT
TRBV19,TRBJ2-5,TRBD2,once,CASSIVAGGRSQYF,TGTGCCAGTAGTATAGTAGCGGGGGGGAGGTCCCAGTACTTC
TRBV7-9,TRBJ1-1,TRBD1,-,CASSYTGGAFF,TGTGCCAGCAGCTACACAGGGGGAGCTTTCTTT
TRBV13,TRBJ2-1,TRBD1,-,CASSLGQTDEQFF,TGTGCCAGCAGCCTGGGACAGACCGATGAGCAGTTCTTC
TRBV9,TRBJ2-2,TRBD1,-,CASSGRTGYTGELFF,TGTGCCAGCAGCGGAAGGACAGGGTATACCGGGGAGCTGTTTTTT
TRBV19,TRBJ1-1,TRBD1,-,CASSDYTGTGYTEAFF,TGTGCCAGTAGTGACTATACCGGGACAGGGTACACTGAAGCTTTCTTT
TRBV5-1,TRBJ1-6,-,-,CASSLNTGTSPLHF,TGCGCCAGCAGTTTAAACACGGGAACCTCACCCCTCCACTTT
TRBV15,TRBJ2-2,TRBD1,once,CATTDRGGGELFF,TGTGCTACTACTGACAGGGGTGGCGGGGAGCTGTTTTTT
TRBV5-1,TRBJ1-1,TRBD1,-,CASRRTGVTEAFF,TGCGCCAGCCGAAGGACAGGGGTTACTGAAGCTTTCTTT
TRBV2,TRBJ2-7,-,-,CASNSGDRPYEQYF,TGTGCCAGCAATTCGGGGGACCGTCCCTACGAGCAGTACTTC
TRBV7-2,TRBJ2-2,-,-,CASSDFTGELFF,TGTGCCAGCAGCGACTTCACCGGGGAGCTGTTTTTT
TRBV6-5,TRBJ1-2,-,-,CASSPHGRSNGYTF,TGTGCCAGCAGTCCCCACGGGAGAAGCAATGGCTACACCTTC
TRBV5-5,TRBJ2-7,TRBD1,-,CATGQGISYEQYF,TGTGCCACGGGACAGGGGATATCCTACGAGCAGTACTTC
TRBV5-1,TRBJ2-1,-,few,CASSLVGRVYNEQFF,TGCGCCAGCAGCTTGGTTGGCCGGGTCTACAATGAGCAGTTCTTC
TRBV5-4,TRBJ1-2,-,few,CASSLEASGFGYTF,TGTGCCAGCAGCTTGGAGGCGTCGGGGTTCGGCTACACCTTC
TRBV7-9,TRBJ2-7,TRBD2,-,CASSLDLTSGRYEQYF,TGTGCCAGCAGCTTAGATTTGACTAGCGGGAGGTACGAGCAGTACTTC
TRBV5-5,TRBJ1-3,-,-,CASSSTPSSGNTIYF,TGTGCCAGCAGCTCAACTCCGAGCTCTGGAAACACCATATATTTT
TRBV6-5,TRBJ1-1,-,-,CASSYVGLPMNTEAFF,TGTGCCAGCAGTTACGTCGGGTTACCTATGAACACTGAAGCTTTCTTT
TRBV28,TRBJ2-1,TRBD1,-,CASSIAGTGHNEQFF,TGTGCCAGCAGTATCGCCGGGACAGGCCACAATGAGCAGTTCTTC
TRBV4-2,TRBJ2-1,TRBD1,-,CASSHGQGDLNEQFF,TGTGCCAGCAGCCACGGACAGGGGGACCTCAATGAGCAGTTCTTC
TRBV18,TRBJ2-7,TRBD1,-,CASSAGTGISDEQYF,TGTGCCAGCTCGGCCGGGACAGGGATATCCGACGAGCAGTACTTC
TRBV19,TRBJ1-5,TRBD1,-,CASSVRDSNQPQHF,TGTGCCAGTAGTGTCAGGGACAGTAATCAGCCCCAGCATTTT
TRBV5-1,TRBJ1-4,-,-,CASSKGVVANEKLFF,TGCGCCAGCAGCAAAGGAGTGGTCGCTAATGAAAAACTGTTTTTT
TRBV10-2,TRBJ2-2,TRBD1,-,CASTRRGQGDTGELFF,TGCGCCAGTACTCGAAGGGGACAGGGGGACACCGGGGAGCTGTTTTTT
TRBV6-4,TRBJ2-1,TRBD2,-,CATSRGRASGNEQFF,TGTGCCACCTCCCGGGGGAGGGCCTCCGGGAATGAGCAGTTCTTC
TRBV19,TRBJ1-2,-,-,CASTPRGTLGHGYTF,TGTGCCAGTACCCCCCGGGGGACGCTAGGCCACGGCTACACCTTC